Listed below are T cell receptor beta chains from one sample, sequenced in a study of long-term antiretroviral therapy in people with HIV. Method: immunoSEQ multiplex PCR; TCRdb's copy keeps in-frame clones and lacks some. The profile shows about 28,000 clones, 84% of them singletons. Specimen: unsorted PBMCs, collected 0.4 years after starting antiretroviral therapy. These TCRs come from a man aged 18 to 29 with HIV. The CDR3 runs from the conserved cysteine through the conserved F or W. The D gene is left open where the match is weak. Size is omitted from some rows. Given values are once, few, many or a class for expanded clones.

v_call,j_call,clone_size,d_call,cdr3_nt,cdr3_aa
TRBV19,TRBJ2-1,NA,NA,TGTGCCAGTAGTATTGGGTACGGCTCCTACAATGAGCAGTTCTTC,CASSIGYGSYNEQFF
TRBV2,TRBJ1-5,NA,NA,TGTGCCAGCGGCTATAGCAATCAGCCCCAGCATTTT,CASGYSNQPQHF
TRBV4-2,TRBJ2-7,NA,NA,TGTGCCAGCAGCCAGGGGGCCGATTTCTCCTACGAGCAGTACTTC,CASSQGADFSYEQYF
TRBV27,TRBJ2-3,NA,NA,TGTGCCAGCAGTCTCTCCAGGGCAGATACGCAGTATTTT,CASSLSRADTQYF
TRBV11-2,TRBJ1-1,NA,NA,TGTGCCAGCAGCCCGACAGAGAACACTGAAGCTTTCTTT,CASSPTENTEAFF
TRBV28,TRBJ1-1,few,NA,TGTGCCAGCAGTTTCCAGAATTTGAACACTGAAGCTTTCTTT,CASSFQNLNTEAFF
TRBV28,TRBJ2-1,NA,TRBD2,TGTGCCAGCAGTTTTATCGCGGGAGCACCCAATGAGCAGTTCTTC,CASSFIAGAPNEQFF
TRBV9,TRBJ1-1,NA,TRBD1,TGTGCCAGCAGCGTAGGGGACAGGGTCCCGGAGGCTTTCTTT,CASSVGDRVPEAFF
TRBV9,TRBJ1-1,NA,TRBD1,TGTGCCAGCAGCCCCAGGGACAGGGTTTTTTTGAACACTGAAGCTTTCTTT,CASSPRDRVFLNTEAFF
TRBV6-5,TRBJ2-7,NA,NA,TGTGCCAGCAGTTCTCCCTCCAGGGGATCATCCTACGAGCAGTACTTC,CASSSPSRGSSYEQYF
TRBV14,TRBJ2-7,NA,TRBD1,TGTGCCAGCAGCCAACGACAGGGCTTCTTCTACGAGCAGTACTTC,CASSQRQGFFYEQYF
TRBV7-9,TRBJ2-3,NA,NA,TGTGCCAGCAGCTCTGGGGGGGCAGGGTTCCCCCCAGATACGCAGTATTTT,CASSSGGAGFPPDTQYF
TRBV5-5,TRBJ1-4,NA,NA,TGTGCCAGCAGCTTGCGAGGGCATACTGAAAAACTGTTTTTT,CASSLRGHTEKLFF
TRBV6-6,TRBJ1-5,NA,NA,TGTGCCAGCAGTTACTCGGGGGAGCATCAGCCCCAGCATTTT,CASSYSGEHQPQHF
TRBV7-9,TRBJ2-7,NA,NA,TGTGCCAGCAGCTTAGTGGGGCCGGGTTTCACCTACGAGCAGTACTTC,CASSLVGPGFTYEQYF
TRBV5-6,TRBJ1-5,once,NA,TGTGCCAGCACCCTTGGCCCCCGGGGGGCCAGCAATCAGCCCCAGCATTTT,CASTLGPRGASNQPQHF
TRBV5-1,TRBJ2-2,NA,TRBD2,TGCGCCAGCAGCCCAACGAGCGGGAGGAACACCGGGGAGCTGTTTTTT,CASSPTSGRNTGELFF
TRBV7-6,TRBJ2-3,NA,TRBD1,TGTGCCAGCAGCATCCGGGACAGGGGCACAGATACGCAGTATTTT,CASSIRDRGTDTQYF
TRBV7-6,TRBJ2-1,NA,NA,TGTGCCAGCAGCTTAGCCTCCTCCAATGAGCAGTTCTTC,CASSLASSNEQFF
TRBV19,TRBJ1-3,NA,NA,TGTGCCAGTTCGGCTAGAGTTGGAAACACCATATATTTT,CASSARVGNTIYF
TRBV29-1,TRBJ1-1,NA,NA,TGCAGCGTTATTCGAGGGGGAACTGAAGCTTTCTTT,CSVIRGGTEAFF
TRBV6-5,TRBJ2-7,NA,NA,TGTGCCAGCAGTCAGAGGACAGTCTCCTACGAGCAGTACTTC,CASSQRTVSYEQYF
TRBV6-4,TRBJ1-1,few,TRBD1,TGTGCCAGCAGGGACAGGGAGTCCACTGAAGCTTTCTTT,CASRDRESTEAFF
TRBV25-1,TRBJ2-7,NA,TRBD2,TGTGCCAGCAGTCCCGGGGGTAGCGGGTTCTACTTC,CASSPGGSGFYF
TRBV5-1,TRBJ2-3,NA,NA,TGCGCCAGCAGCTTGGAAGTCTCTGGTACAGATACGCAGTATTTT,CASSLEVSGTDTQYF
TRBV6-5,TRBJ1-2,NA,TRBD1,TGTGCCAGCTCTCAGGGACAGGGAACTGACTACACCTTC,CASSQGQGTDYTF
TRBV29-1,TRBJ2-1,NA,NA,TGCAGCTGCGCTAGCGTCCACAATGAGCAGTTCTTC,CSCASVHNEQFF
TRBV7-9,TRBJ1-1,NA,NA,TGTGCCAGCAGCTTAGGTAAAGGGGGAGCTTTCTTT,CASSLGKGGAFF
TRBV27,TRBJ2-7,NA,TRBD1,TGTGCCAGCAGTCCGGGGACAGGGGGCGGCTACGAGCAGTACTTC,CASSPGTGGGYEQYF
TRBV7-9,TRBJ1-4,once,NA,TGTGCCAGCAGCTTAGGCACCACGACTAATGAAAAACTGTTTTTT,CASSLGTTTNEKLFF
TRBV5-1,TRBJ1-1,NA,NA,TGCGCCAGCAGCCCGCGGGAGTGGAACACTGAAGCTTTCTTT,CASSPREWNTEAFF
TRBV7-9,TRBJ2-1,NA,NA,TGTGCCAGCAGCTCGGGTTTAGGTGAGCAGTTCTTC,CASSSGLGEQFF
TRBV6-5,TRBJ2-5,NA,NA,TGTGCCAGCAGTTACTCGGCAGAACAAGAGACCCAGTACTTC,CASSYSAEQETQYF
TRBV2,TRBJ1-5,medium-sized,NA,TGTGCCAGCAGTGAGGGTCGGGGATATCAGCCCCAGCATTTT,CASSEGRGYQPQHF
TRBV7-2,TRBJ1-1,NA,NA,TGTGCCAGCAGCCAAGACAGGTATTTGGACACTGAAGCTTTCTTT,CASSQDRYLDTEAFF
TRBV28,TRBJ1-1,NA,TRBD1,TGTGCCAGCAGTCCGACAGGGACTCTAGATACTGAAGCTTTCTTT,CASSPTGTLDTEAFF
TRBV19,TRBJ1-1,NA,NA,TGTGCCAGTATCCCTACTATGAACACTGAAGCTTTCTTT,CASIPTMNTEAFF
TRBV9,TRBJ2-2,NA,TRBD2,TGTGCCAGCAGCGAGGGACTAGCAGGCACCGGGGAGCTGTTTTTT,CASSEGLAGTGELFF
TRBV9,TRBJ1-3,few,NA,TGTGCCAGCAGCGTAGGACGGACTGGAAACACCATATATTTT,CASSVGRTGNTIYF
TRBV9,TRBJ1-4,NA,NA,TGTGCCAGCAGCGTTGATAGGGAAAAACTGTTTTTT,CASSVDREKLFF
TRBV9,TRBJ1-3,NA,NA,TGTGCCAGCAGCGAGACTTGGACAGTCTCTGGAAACACCATATATTTT,CASSETWTVSGNTIYF
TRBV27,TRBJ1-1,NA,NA,TGTGCCAGCAGTTTATCGGGGCCGAACACTGAAGCTTTCTTT,CASSLSGPNTEAFF